This T cell receptor beta chain was captured by sequencing in a study of identifying expanded T cells in peripheral blood. General study points: Approximately two-week clone count variance significantly increased as total template count grew.

No infections or other immune events were documented during collection. The length of the CDR3 is 15 residues. Germline CDR1 reads SGHNT; CDR2 reads YENEEA. V was shortened by 0 bases and J by 0 bases, with 6 bases between the two germline ends. Note on this clone: Its antigen is unidentified.

This table comes from immunoSEQ multiplex PCR, and its TCRdb copy is limited to in-frame clones, with some not included. The sample comprises approximately 130,000 clones, 75% to 90% of which are singletons, and 8% to 9% rests with the top ten. The genes are TRBV11-3 and TRBJ2-1; D gene ambiguous. The specimen sequenced was blood. The sequence came from a person between 18 and 75 years old in good health. As DNA, the CDR3 is TGTGCCAGCAGCTTAGATCCGAGCTCCTACAATGAGCAGTTCTTC. Translated, it gives CASSLDPSSYNEQFF.